Below are 32 T cell receptor beta chains sequenced from a single sample in a study of T cell repertoires in cytomegalovirus infection. Their cognate antigens are unknown. TCRdb re-derived calls from the reads in MiXCR, one entry per CDR3 protein. The sample carries some 350,000 distinct CDR3 sequences, around 29% recorded once. Sequenced here: cultured PBMCs, sampled from culture after CMV antigen stimulation. The receptor source for this set is a human donor in good health (CMV status not recorded). Some clones in this sample may be carry-over from other donors' samples.

This clonotype was seen only a few times. The chain carries TRBV7-8 and TRBJ2-7; 11 bases match TRBD2. Germline trimming cut 5 bases from V and 5 bases from J; bases unmatched to any gene: 11. Germline V gene lookup returns CDR1 SGHVS and CDR2 FQNEAQ. The CDR3 contains 16 residues. CDR3: CASSPLAGEPLHEQYF. CDR3 in DNA: TGTGCCAGCAGCCCACTAGCGGGAGAACCGTTGCACGAGCAGTACTTC.

This clonotype was found many times. The rearrangement uses TRBV7-2 and TRBJ2-7; D is perhaps TRBD2 (6 bases). The V gene lost 4 bases and the J gene lost 7 bases, with 20 bases spanning the gap. CDR3 size: 15 residues. Germline loops: CDR1 SGHTA, CDR2 FQGNSA. The CDR3 region is CASSSLARGRGEQYF. The CDR3 nucleotides read TGTGCCAGCAGCTCCCTCGCCCGCGGCCGGGGGGAGCAGTACTTC.

This clonotype occurred many times. The V and J genes are TRBV7-6 and TRBJ2-7; 8 nucleotides agree with TRBD2. Looked up from germline, CDR1 is SGHVS and CDR2 is FNYEAQ. CDR3 length: 14 amino acids. The V and J ends lost 6 bases and 1 base, in that order; junction bases with no gene match: 5. The CDR3 nucleotides are TGTGCCAGCAGTTCGGCGGGAGGATCCTACGAGCAGTACTTC. Translation gives CASSSAGGSYEQYF.

The rearrangement joins TRBV12-3 or TRBV12-4 to TRBJ2-3, with unresolved D. CDR3 length equals 15 residues. The V end was cut by 3 bases, the J end by 1 base, with 11 bases between. The CDR3 reads CASSFGRPGTDTQYF. CDR3 coding DNA: TGTGCCAGCAGTTTCGGACGGCCTGGCACAGATACGCAGTATTTT.

This clonotype was seen a single time. V is TRBV18 and J is TRBJ2-1; 7 positions match TRBD1. The V gene's germline CDR1 is KGHSH and CDR2 LQKENI. The CDR3 is made up of 11 amino acids. The J segment lost 9 bases and the V segment lost 6 bases, leaving 2 bases of the junction unmatched. CDR3 coding DNA: TGTGCCAGCTCGACAGGGCTTGAGCAGTTCTTC. It translates to CASSTGLEQFF.

This clonotype has a handful of counts. The V and J genes are TRBV5-4 and TRBJ1-1; 10 bases fit TRBD1. Looked up from germline, CDR1 is SGHNT and CDR2 is YYREEE (reference sequence). Losses at the gene ends were 6 bases for V and 5 bases for J; bases not matched to a gene: 7. This CDR3 contains 14 residues. The CDR3 coding sequence is TGTGCCAGCACCCGGGGGGGACAGGGGACTGAAGCTTTCTTT. Amino acids: CASTRGGQGTEAFF.

The chain links TRBV24-1 to TRBJ2-1; D is unclear. Germline-derived CDR1 and CDR2 are KGHDR and SFDVKD. Between the trimmed V and J ends, which lost 5 bases and 12 bases, there was a span of 16 bases. The CDR3 spans 13 residues. The CDR3 reads CATSGDSGFGQFF. The CDR3 DNA is TGTGCCACCAGTGGGGATTCGGGCTTCGGGCAGTTCTTC.

The chain uses TRBV6-2 or TRBV6-3 and TRBJ1-5; D remains ambiguous. This CDR3 is built from 13 residues. With 2 bases removed from V and 4 bases from J, the gap between germline ends came to 6 bases. CDR1 and CDR2 (germline): MNHEY, SVGEGT. CDR3 nucleotide sequence: TGTGCCAGCAGTTACGGTGTTAATCAGCCCCAGCATTTT. It encodes CASSYGVNQPQHF.

The sample holds a few counts of this clonotype. The CDR3 region is CASSFLWTGGGKTQYF. The CDR3, as DNA: TGTGCCAGCAGCTTCCTCTGGACGGGGGGAGGAAAGACCCAGTACTTC. This chain connects TRBV7-6 to TRBJ2-5, with 7 bases identical to TRBD2. This CDR3 comprises 16 residues. V was pared by 3 bases and J by 6 bases, with 13 bases of the junction left unmatched. Looked up from germline, CDR1 is SGHVS and CDR2 is FNYEAQ.

This clonotype was detected ten times or more. The rearrangement joins TRBV20-1 to TRBJ1-5, with D uncertain. This CDR3 contains 16 residues. Trimming removed 4 bases from V and 4 bases from J, with 20 bases in between. The V gene's germline CDR1 is DFQATT and CDR2 SNEGSKA (reference sequence). CDR3 coding DNA: TGCAGTGCTACCAACCTAGCGGGCCGGAGAAATCAGCCCCAGCATTTT. It encodes CSATNLAGRRNQPQHF.

The chain combines TRBV4-1 with TRBJ2-2; maybe TRBD1 (6 bases). From germline, CDR1 is MGHRA and CDR2 YSYEKL. The length of the CDR3 is 16 residues. The V and J ends lost 7 bases and 0 bases respectively, with 15 bases between them. The CDR3 spells CASTLTGQPNTGELFF. CDR3 DNA: TGCGCCAGCACCCTCACAGGACAGCCGAACACCGGGGAGCTGTTTTTT.

The V and J genes are TRBV20-1 and TRBJ1-2, with D unresolved. The CDR3 consists of 14 residues. Trimming stripped 4 bases from V and 1 base from J, with 13 bases between. CDR1 and CDR2 (germline): DFQATT, SNEGSKA (reference sequence). The CDR3 bases are TGCAGTGCTATACCCCCGGGATTTAACTATGGCTACACCTTC. It codes for CSAIPPGFNYGYTF.

The gene calls are TRBV5-4 and TRBJ2-3; D remains unclear. V was pared by 0 bases and J by 1 base, with 15 bases between. The CDR3 is 17 residues long. Per the germline V gene, CDR1 is SGHNT and CDR2 is YYREEE (reference sequence). CDR3 sequence reads: CASSLDPRGAGTDTQYF. The CDR3 DNA is TGTGCCAGCAGCTTGGACCCCCGTGGCGCGGGCACAGATACGCAGTATTTT.

The table lists this clonotype with a few counts. The rearrangement uses TRBV7-2 and TRBJ1-2; D gene ambiguous. CDR1 is SGHTA, CDR2 FQGNSA, per germline. This CDR3 comprises 14 residues. Trimming removed 0 bases from V and 6 bases from J, with 11 bases in between. As DNA, the CDR3 is TGTGCCAGCAGCTTAGCCGTGACACCTAATGGCTACACCTTC. Protein: CASSLAVTPNGYTF.

V is TRBV28 and J is TRBJ2-5; the match to TRBD2 covers 9 bases. Trimming cost V 5 bases and J 5 bases; bases outside gene matches: 6. The CDR3 runs to 14 residues. Per the germline V gene, CDR1 is MDHEN and CDR2 is SYDVKM. Here the CDR3 reads CASSPSGLAETQYF. The CDR3 DNA is TGTGCCAGCAGTCCATCGGGACTAGCCGAGACCCAGTACTTC.

This clonotype was detected ten times or more. The J gene is TRBJ1-1, the V gene TRBV7-8; D is possibly TRBD1 (6 bases). There are 14 residues in the CDR3. In germline, CDR1 is SGHVS, CDR2 FQNEAQ. Deletions cut 1 base from V and 11 bases from J, with 17 bases between. The CDR3: CASSLEGEMAVAFF. CDR3 DNA: TGTGCCAGCAGCTTAGAGGGGGAGATGGCCGTGGCTTTCTTT.

The V gene is TRBV7-2, the J gene TRBJ2-2; weak D call: TRBD1 (5 bases). The CDR3 length is 17 residues. Germline-derived CDR1 and CDR2 are SGHTA and FQGNSA. Trimming stripped 2 bases from V and 6 bases from J, with 19 bases between. The CDR3 DNA follows: TGTGCCAGCAGCTTAAGACAGACGGTACCCACATCCGGGGAGCTGTTTTTT. It yields the protein CASSLRQTVPTSGELFF.

The rearrangement links TRBV6-5 to TRBJ2-1; 7 nucleotides match TRBD1. Trimming at V came to 5 bases and at J to 5 bases, leaving 3 bases not matched to a gene. The CDR3 spans 13 residues. Per germline, CDR1 MNHEY and CDR2 SVGAGI. CDR3 nucleotide sequence: TGTGCCAGCAGTCGGACAGGACACAATGAGCAGTTCTTC. Encoded protein: CASSRTGHNEQFF.

Worth noting for this clonotype: This is likely a read error, given that the CDR3 carries no conserved phenylalanine or tryptophan at its end. The chain joins TRBV7-9 to TRBJ1-4; D ambiguous. The CDR3 contains 18 residues. In germline, CDR1 is SEHNR, CDR2 FQNEAQ (reference sequence). V lost 5 bases and J lost 6, with 25 bases in between. The CDR3 DNA reads as TGTGCCAGCAGCCCACGAGCGTCCCGAACCGGTGGGGATGAAAAACTGTTTTTA. It encodes CASSPRASRTGGDEKLFL.

This clonotype was observed a handful of times. This sequence joins TRBV28 and TRBJ1-1; D is ambiguous. Deletions cut 4 bases from V and 3 bases from J, with 12 bases between. The CDR3 runs to 14 residues. CDR1 and CDR2 (germline): MDHEN, SYDVKM. CDR3 residues: CASSSTVVHTEAFF. CDR3 in DNA: TGTGCCAGCAGTTCCACGGTAGTGCACACTGAAGCTTTCTTT.

This clonotype was seen once. The DNA of the CDR3 is TGTGCCAGCAGTTCCCCAGGGGCGGGGTTACACGAGCAGTACTTC. This translates into CASSSPGAGLHEQYF. The J gene is TRBJ2-7, the V gene TRBV12-3 or TRBV12-4, with D perhaps given as TRBD1 or TRBD2 (6 bases each). This CDR3 region has 15 residues. V gave up 4 bases and J gave up 5 bases, with 18 bases separating them.

This clonotype has only a few counts. This chain links TRBV6-5 with TRBJ2-7; 9 bases agree with TRBD2. The CDR3 runs to 17 residues. With V trimmed by 0 bases and J by 0 bases, 6 bases remained unmatched. Germline CDR1 and CDR2: MNHEY and SVGAGI. The CDR3 coding sequence is TGTGCCAGCAGTTACTCGATGGTAGCGGGGGACTCCTACGAGCAGTACTTC. Encoded protein: CASSYSMVAGDSYEQYF.

The V gene is TRBV7-2, the J gene TRBJ2-5; D might be TRBD1 (6 bases). CDR1 SGHTA and CDR2 FQGNSA come from the germline V gene. Trimming stripped 0 bases from V and 1 base from J, with 12 bases between. The CDR3 sequence is 16 residues long. CDR3 region: CASSLASAGVQETQYF. Written as DNA, the CDR3 is TGTGCCAGCAGCTTAGCTTCGGCAGGGGTCCAAGAGACCCAGTACTTC.

The sample holds many counts of this clonotype. CDR3 coding DNA: TGTGCCAGCAGTTTAGGAGCGGGAACAGATACGCAGTATTTT. It encodes CASSLGAGTDTQYF. J is TRBJ2-3 and V is TRBV12-3 or TRBV12-4; 7 bases line up with TRBD2. After removal of 1 base from V and 3 bases from J, the junction contained 1 base not matched to a gene. The CDR3 runs to 14 residues.

This chain joins TRBV4-1 and TRBJ1-6; 7 nucleotides agree with TRBD1. Germline CDR1 is MGHRA and CDR2 is YSYEKL. The V and J ends lost 4 bases and 3 bases, in that order; junction bases with no gene match: 6. The CDR3 spans 16 residues. The CDR3, as DNA: TGCGCCAGCAGCCCCGGGACAGAGGGCTATAATTCACCCCTCCACTTT. It encodes CASSPGTEGYNSPLHF.

The chain recombines TRBV27 with TRBJ2-5, with 11 bases identical to TRBD2. V gave up 1 base and J gave up 5 bases; unmatched junction bases: 9. The germline V gene has CDR1 MNHEY and CDR2 SMNVEV (reference sequence). The CDR3 length is 17 residues. The DNA of the CDR3 is TGTGCCAGCAGTTTATACCCGAGACTAGCGGGAATGGAGACCCAGTACTTC. It specifies CASSLYPRLAGMETQYF.

The chain joins TRBV5-4 to TRBJ2-7; TRBD2 agrees at 7 bases. Germline lookup yields CDR1 SGHNT and CDR2 YYREEE (reference sequence). J was trimmed by 3 bases and V by 1 base; bases with no gene match: 4. The CDR3 is made up of 14 amino acids. The CDR3: CASSLSGVLYEQYF. In nucleotides, the CDR3 is TGTGCCAGCAGCTTGAGCGGGGTGCTCTACGAGCAGTACTTC. The variable domain in full, completed from reference TRBV5-4 and TRBJ2-7, reads ETGVTQSPTHLIKTRGQQVTLRCSSQSGHNTVSWYQQALGQGPQFIFQYYREEENGRGNFPPRFSGLQFPNYSSELNVNALELDDSALYLCASSLSGVLYEQYFGPGTRLTVT.

This chain uses TRBV28 with TRBJ1-1; maybe TRBD1 (6 bases). Germline-derived CDR1 and CDR2 are MDHEN and SYDVKM. The germline V and J ends were trimmed by 11 bases and 1 base, with 11 bases remaining between them. The CDR3 is 12 amino acids. The CDR3 DNA sequence: TGTGCCGGATCGACAGGGAACACTGAAGCTTTCTTT. Protein sequence: CAGSTGNTEAFF.

This clonotype was seen ten or more times. The chain couples TRBV7-8 to TRBJ2-7, with 12 bases that match TRBD2. The CDR3 runs to 15 residues. Germline trimming cut 6 bases from V and 0 bases from J; bases unmatched to any gene: 3. The germline V gene has CDR1 SGHVS and CDR2 FQNEAQ. CDR3 residues: CASRGLAGSSYEQYF. CDR3 sequence (DNA): TGTGCCAGCAGAGGACTAGCGGGAAGCTCCTACGAGCAGTACTTC.

Here the CDR3 DNA reads TGCAGTGCTAGAATTTCGAACACTGAAGCTTTCTTT. Translated: CSARISNTEAFF. This chain uses TRBV20-1 with TRBJ1-1; D is unresolved. Germline V gene lookup returns CDR1 DFQATT and CDR2 SNEGSKA (reference sequence). The CDR3 spans 12 residues. V was trimmed by 2 bases and J by 1 base, leaving 5 bases between them.

The rearrangement joins TRBV24-1 to TRBJ2-2, with 8 bases identical to TRBD1. This CDR3 region has 17 residues. Germline V gene sequence: CDR1 KGHDR, CDR2 SFDVKD. V lost 3 bases, J lost 6 bases, and 11 bases stayed unmatched. CDR3 bases: TGTGCCACCAGTGATCCCGGACAGGGAGGACGGGCCGGGGAGCTGTTTTTT. Translating gives CATSDPGQGGRAGELFF.

This chain joins TRBV27 and TRBJ1-2, with TRBD1 matching 7 bases. This CDR3 spans 13 amino acids. The junction had 6 bases not matched to a gene; V was cut back by 4 bases and J by 7 bases. Germline values: CDR1 MNHEY, CDR2 SMNVEV (reference sequence). The CDR3 nucleotides read TGTGCCAGCAGTTCAGGGGGGGATGGTGGCTACACCTTC. This encodes CASSSGGDGGYTF.